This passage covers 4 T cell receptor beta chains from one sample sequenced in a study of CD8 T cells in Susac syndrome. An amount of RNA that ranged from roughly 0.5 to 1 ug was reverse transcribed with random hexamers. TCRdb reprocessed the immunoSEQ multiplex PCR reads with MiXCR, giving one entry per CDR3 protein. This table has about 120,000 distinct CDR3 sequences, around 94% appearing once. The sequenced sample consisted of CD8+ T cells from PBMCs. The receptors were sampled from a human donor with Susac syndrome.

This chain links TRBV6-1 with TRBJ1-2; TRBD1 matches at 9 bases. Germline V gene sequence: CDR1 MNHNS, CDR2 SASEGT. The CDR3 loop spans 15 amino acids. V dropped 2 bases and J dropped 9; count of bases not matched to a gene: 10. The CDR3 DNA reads TGTGCCAGCAGTGAAATACCCCGGGACAGGGAACGCTACACCTTC. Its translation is CASSEIPRDRERYTF.

CDR3 loop: CASSQGGYGYTF. CDR3 bases: TGTGCCAGCAGCCAGGGGGGATATGGCTACACCTTC. This sequence joins TRBV28 and TRBJ1-2, with 7 bases matching TRBD1. CDR3 length: 12 residues. Unmatched junction bases numbered 3, after V lost 6 bases and J lost 5 bases. Germline lookup yields CDR1 MDHEN and CDR2 SYDVKM.

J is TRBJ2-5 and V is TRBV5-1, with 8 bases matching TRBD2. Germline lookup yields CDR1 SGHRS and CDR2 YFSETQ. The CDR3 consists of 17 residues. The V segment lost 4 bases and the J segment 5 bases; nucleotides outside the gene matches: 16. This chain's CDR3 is CASSVDYVSGSQETQYF. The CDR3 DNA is TGCGCCAGCAGCGTGGACTACGTGAGCGGGAGTCAGGAGACCCAGTACTTC.

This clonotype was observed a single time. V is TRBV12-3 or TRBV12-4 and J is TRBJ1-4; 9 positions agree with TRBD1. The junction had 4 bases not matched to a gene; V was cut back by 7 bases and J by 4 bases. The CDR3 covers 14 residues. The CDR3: CASTWGQGNEKLFF. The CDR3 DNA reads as TGTGCCAGCACCTGGGGACAGGGTAATGAAAAACTGTTTTTT.